The 26 T cell receptor beta chains presented below share a single source sample, sequenced in a study of identical twins (dated by TCRdb to about 2016). Libraries came from 5' RACE. Sequencing relied on an Illumina HiSeq 2000. TCRdb handled the public reads itself, with Q25 trimming in fastp and clone calling in MiXCR, and kept productive beta chains. Every entry covers one CDR3 protein and lists the most common genes and DNA from its rows. This sample is represented by approximately 260,000 distinct CDR3 sequences; roughly 13% of them were singletons. The ten top clones hold around 8.3% of the sample. Sequenced input: memory (CD45RO+) T cells sorted from blood. Reading the label with the study, this specimen's cell subset or site is: CD45RO+ enriched T cells. These receptors all come from a woman aged 18-29 years in good health.

In this sample, this clonotype turned up many times. V gene TRBV4-3 combines with J gene TRBJ2-1; 12 nucleotides align to TRBD2. This CDR3 comprises 17 residues. The V segment lost 4 bases and the J segment 5 bases; nucleotides outside the gene matches: 9. Germline CDR1 is LGHNA and CDR2 is YSLEER. CDR3 nucleotide sequence: TGCGCCAGCAGCCGCCAGACTAGCGGGAGTGGCCACAATGAGCAGTTCTTC. Translation: CASSRQTSGSGHNEQFF.

This clonotype was detected once. This chain joins TRBV20-1 and TRBJ2-2; 11 bases align to TRBD2. The germline CDR1 and CDR2 sequences are DFQATT and SNEGSKA (reference sequence). With 3 bases clipped from V and 7 bases from J, the junction kept 4 bases outside the gene matches. The CDR3 is 14 residues long. The CDR3, as DNA: TGCAGTGCTAGCGCACTAGCGGGAGACGGGGAGCTGTTTTTT. Its protein product is CSASALAGDGELFF.

Only a few counts were recorded for this clonotype. V and J are TRBV12-3 or TRBV12-4 and TRBJ2-7, with TRBD2 matching over 14 bases. CDR3 length: 14 residues. Trimming cost V 7 bases and J 12 bases; bases outside gene matches: 11. CDR3 in amino acids: CASTILGTSGRVYF. As DNA, the CDR3 is TGTGCCAGCACCATCCTCGGGACTAGCGGGAGAGTGTACTTC.

The chain joins TRBV20-1 to TRBJ2-5, with TRBD2 matching 10 bases. The V gene end was trimmed by 6 bases and the J gene end by 5 bases; junction bases not matched to a gene: 12. Per germline, CDR1 DFQATT and CDR2 SNEGSKA (reference sequence). The length of the CDR3 is 15 residues. The DNA for the CDR3 is TGCAGTGCCAGCGGGGGGGAGTGGGGGGTCGAGACCCAGTACTTC. This codes for CSASGGEWGVETQYF.

V and J are TRBV27 and TRBJ2-3; 10 bases are a match to TRBD2. Losses at the gene ends were 2 bases for V and 5 bases for J; bases not matched to a gene: 1. The CDR3 has 14 amino acids. Germline lookup yields CDR1 MNHEY and CDR2 SMNVEV (reference sequence). CDR3 nucleotides: TGTGCCAGCAGTTTAAGGACTAGCGGAGATACGCAGTATTTT. Amino acids: CASSLRTSGDTQYF.

This clonotype was observed a handful of times. The chain combines TRBV5-1 with TRBJ2-1; D assignment may be TRBD1 or TRBD2 (5 bases each). Germline CDR1 SGHRS, CDR2 YFSETQ. The V gene lost 0 bases and the J gene lost 6 bases, with 25 bases spanning the gap. The length of the CDR3 is 19 residues. CDR3 in amino acids: CASSLDGAGSPVFVNEQFF. As DNA, the CDR3 is TGCGCCAGCAGCTTGGACGGGGCAGGGTCCCCTGTGTTTGTCAATGAGCAGTTCTTC. Full variable domain (remainder filled in from reference TRBV5-1 and TRBJ2-1): KAGVTQTPRYLIKTRGQQVTLSCSPISGHRSVSWYQQTPGQGLQFLFEYFSETQRNKGNFPGRFSGRQFSNSRSEMNVSTLELGDSALYLCASSLDGAGSPVFVNEQFFGPGTRLTVL.

The chain links TRBV12-3 or TRBV12-4 to TRBJ2-3; TRBD2 might be the D (6 bases). Deletions cut 6 bases from V and 10 bases from J, with 23 bases between. The CDR3 loop spans 15 amino acids. In DNA, the CDR3 is TGTGCCAGCAGGACCAGTGGCGGGAATCAACGACCGCAGTATTTT. It encodes CASRTSGGNQRPQYF.

This clonotype was recorded a few times. V gene TRBV20-1 combines with J gene TRBJ1-2, with D possibly matching TRBD1 (5 bases). This CDR3 has 14 residues. The germline V gene encodes CDR1 DFQATT and CDR2 SNEGSKA (reference sequence). The V end was cut by 4 bases, the J end by 6 bases, with 18 bases between. CDR3 residues: CSAKDPGTWDGYTF. CDR3 DNA sequence: TGCAGTGCTAAAGATCCAGGGACGTGGGATGGCTACACCTTC.

The chain is built from TRBV12-3 or TRBV12-4 and TRBJ1-2, with TRBD1 identical over 9 bases. J gave up 8 bases and V 11 bases, and 6 bases lay outside the gene matches. The CDR3 runs to 11 residues. The CDR3 DNA is TGTGCCGCCGGGACAGGGACCGGCTACACCTTC. Translating it yields CAAGTGTGYTF.

The chain links TRBV28 to TRBJ2-5, with TRBD1 matching over 8 bases. CDR3 size: 16 residues. Germline V lookup: CDR1 MDHEN, CDR2 SYDVKM. J gave up 1 base and V 2 bases, and 6 bases lay outside the gene matches. The CDR3 here is CASSLAGGASQETQYF. The CDR3 DNA follows: TGTGCCAGCAGTTTAGCAGGGGGCGCGTCCCAAGAGACCCAGTACTTC.

A note on this clonotype: The junction departs from germline at one end; a sequencing error may be responsible. The rearrangement links TRBV5-5 to TRBJ2-7; 8 positions match TRBD2. Looked up from germline, CDR1 is SGHKS and CDR2 is YYEKEE (reference sequence). This CDR3 has 14 amino acids. The CDR3 here is CASSFSGTSYKQYF. CDR3 bases: TGTGCCAGCAGCTTTAGCGGGACGTCCTACAAGCAGTACTTC. The whole variable domain, filled in from reference TRBV5-5 and TRBJ2-7, reads DAGVTQSPTHLIKTRGQQVTLRCSPISGHKSVSWYQQVLGQGPQFIFQYYEKEERGRGNFPDRFSARQFPNYSSELNVNALLLGDSALYLCASSFSGTSYKQYFGPGTRLTVT.

This rearrangement joins TRBV20-1 to TRBJ2-7; 7 nucleotides line up with TRBD2. The length of the CDR3 is 12 residues. CDR1 and CDR2 from the germline V gene are DFQATT and SNEGSKA (reference sequence). The CDR3 sequence is CSVAGGTYEQYF. The CDR3 DNA reads as TGCAGCGTAGCGGGTGGGACCTACGAGCAGTACTTC.

The V call is TRBV3-1, the J call TRBJ2-7, with 7 bases that match TRBD1. The J segment lost 1 base and the V segment lost 7 bases, leaving 4 bases of the junction unmatched. The CDR3 totals 13 residues. Looked up from germline, CDR1 is LGHDT and CDR2 is YNNKEL (reference sequence). The CDR3 region has the DNA TGTGCCAGCATACCGGGACAGTCCTACGAGCAGTACTTC. Translation gives CASIPGQSYEQYF.

This clonotype has a count of ten or more. J is TRBJ1-1 and V is TRBV12-3 or TRBV12-4; 7 positions match TRBD1. J gave up 1 base and V 6 bases, and 5 bases lay outside the gene matches. The length of the CDR3 is 14 residues. CDR3 in amino acids: CASRDRTGNTEAFF. The CDR3 nucleotides are TGTGCCAGCAGGGACCGGACAGGGAACACTGAAGCTTTCTTT.

For this clonotype: An end of the junction does not agree with germline; a read error may underlie this. The chain couples TRBV6-5 to TRBJ2-1; the D gene could be TRBD1 or TRBD2 (5 bases each). CDR1 is MNHEY and CDR2 is SVGAGI in the germline V gene. The CDR3 has 15 residues. The CDR3 reads CPSSSSRGGSGEQFF. CDR3 in DNA: TGTCCCAGCAGTTCGAGTCGTGGGGGTTCAGGTGAGCAGTTCTTC.

The rearrangement joins TRBV29-1 to TRBJ1-5; a weak D match, TRBD1 (6 bases). Germline CDR1 and CDR2: SQVTM and ANQGSEA. The CDR3 consists of 15 residues. Trimming pared 5 bases from V and 1 base from J, leaving 15 bases between. This CDR3 is CSVSQGSRSNQPQHF. CDR3 nucleotide sequence: TGCAGCGTTTCCCAGGGGTCGCGAAGCAATCAGCCCCAGCATTTT.

Only a few counts were recorded for this clonotype. The gene calls are TRBV27 and TRBJ2-7; 8 nucleotides agree with TRBD1. V lost 6 bases, J lost 4 bases, and 5 bases stayed unmatched. Germline V gene data show CDR1 as MNHEY and CDR2 as SMNVEV (reference sequence). The CDR3 is made up of 13 amino acids. The chain's CDR3 is CASRTGAGYEQYF. The CDR3 nucleotides are TGTGCCAGCAGGACAGGGGCGGGTTACGAGCAGTACTTC.

This clonotype showed up just a few times. The chain is built from TRBV20-1 and TRBJ2-3; the D gene is possibly TRBD2 (6 bases). The CDR3 sequence is 16 residues long. Trimming took 0 bases from V and 1 from J, leaving 14 bases between them. Germline values: CDR1 DFQATT, CDR2 SNEGSKA (reference sequence). The CDR3 bases are TGCAGTGCTAGAGATAGGGTACTAGCAGGCACAGATACGCAGTATTTT. It is translated as CSARDRVLAGTDTQYF.

This clonotype appeared a few times. The J gene is TRBJ2-1, the V gene TRBV20-1, with 10 bases that match TRBD2. V trimming: 4 bases; J trimming: 3 bases; junction bases outside the gene matches: 6. CDR1 and CDR2 from the germline V gene are DFQATT and SNEGSKA (reference sequence). The CDR3 loop spans 15 amino acids. The CDR3 DNA reads as TGCAGTGCTACATCCGGGACTAGCGACTACAATGAGCAGTTCTTC. Translation: CSATSGTSDYNEQFF.

This clonotype was seen a handful of times. The chain joins TRBV12-3 or TRBV12-4 to TRBJ1-5; D is unclear. Trimming removed 7 bases from V and 5 bases from J, with 0 bases in between. CDR3 length: 9 residues. The CDR3 sequence is CASNQPQHF. CDR3 coding DNA: TGTGCCAGCAATCAGCCCCAGCATTTT.

This clonotype was observed a handful of times. The J gene is TRBJ1-2, the V gene TRBV6-2 or TRBV6-3, with a weak D call TRBD1 (5 bases). With 4 bases removed from V and 4 bases from J, the gap between germline ends came to 10 bases. Per the germline V gene, CDR1 is MNHEY and CDR2 is SVGEGT. The CDR3 consists of 13 residues. The CDR3 loop reads CASSSWGIYGYTF. The CDR3, as DNA: TGTGCCAGCAGTTCTTGGGGGATCTATGGCTACACCTTC.

This clonotype was found many times. V gene TRBV28 combines with J gene TRBJ2-1; D possibly corresponds to TRBD2 (5 bases). CDR3 length equals 12 residues. V shed 5 bases and J shed 7 bases, with 9 bases lying between them. The V gene's germline CDR1 is MDHEN and CDR2 SYDVKM. The CDR3 DNA reads TGTGCCAGCAGTCTCAGGAGGAATGAGCAGTTCTTC. Translated: CASSLRRNEQFF.

This clonotype was picked up a small number of times. The chain is built from TRBV29-1 and TRBJ1-2, with D possibly matching TRBD1 (6 bases). Per germline, CDR1 SQVTM and CDR2 ANQGSEA. Deletions cut 6 bases from V and 5 bases from J, with 16 bases between. The CDR3 has 13 amino acids. CDR3 nucleotides: TGCAGCGTATCGGGGGGCGCGGGGTATGGCTACACCTTC. Its translation is CSVSGGAGYGYTF.

This clonotype was counted between two and nine times. The chain is built from TRBV3-1 and TRBJ1-1; D may be TRBD1 (5 bases). This CDR3 has 14 residues. Trimming pared 3 bases from V and 7 bases from J, leaving 15 bases between. From germline, CDR1 is LGHDT and CDR2 YNNKEL (reference sequence). The CDR3 nucleotides are TGTGCCAGCAGCCACCGCGCAGGGACGGGTGAAGCTTTCTTT. Protein: CASSHRAGTGEAFF.

This rearrangement joins TRBV6-1 to TRBJ2-5; TRBD2 aligns across 10 bases. The CDR3 runs 15 residues. The germline V gene has CDR1 MNHNS and CDR2 SASEGT. With V trimmed by 4 bases and J by 5 bases, 7 bases remained unmatched. The CDR3 DNA is TGTGCCAGCAGTGTGGCTAGCGGGGGAGTGGAGACCCAGTACTTC. It codes for CASSVASGGVETQYF.

The rearrangement joins TRBV15 to TRBJ1-2; D perhaps matches TRBD1 (6 bases). Germline V gene sequence: CDR1 LNHNV, CDR2 YYDKDF (reference sequence). The CDR3 is made up of 15 amino acids. Trimming took 0 bases from V and 2 from J, leaving 10 bases between them. In DNA form, the CDR3 reads TGTGCCACCAGCAGAGATCTAGGACAGAACTATGGCTACACCTTC. Translating it yields CATSRDLGQNYGYTF.